One and the same sample provided the 10 T cell receptor beta chains below, sequenced in a study of regulatory T cells in long-lasting Graves disease. The time point denotes: newly diagnosed GD, antithyroid drugs for less than 3 months. TCR sequences were obtained from RNA taken from PBMCs. Arm-PCR of CDR3 regions with iRepertoire HTBI primers generated TCR beta libraries. TCRdb re-analysed the multiplex PCR reads in MiXCR, keeping a single row per CDR3 protein. The sample consists of a few hundred thousand distinct CDR3 sequences, about a sixth of them appearing once. The same sample was also used in a study of T cells in Graves' hyperthyroidism and ophthalmopathy.

The specimen comprised peripheral blood mononuclear cells (PBMCs), sampled at new diagnosis, from a patient treated with antithyroid drugs. The receptors here all came from a woman between 18 and 30 years old with Graves disease.

This clonotype has at least ten counts. The rearrangement uses TRBV7-2 and TRBJ2-5; D might be TRBD1 (5 bases). The ends were cut back, 5 bases at V and 1 base at J, with 11 bases in the middle. CDR1 SGHTA and CDR2 FQGNSA come from the germline V gene. The CDR3 length is 14 residues. The DNA of the CDR3 is TGTGCCAGCAGCCCCGGACAACCCCAAGAGACCCAGTACTTC. Its protein product is CASSPGQPQETQYF.

The table lists this clonotype with many counts. V and J are TRBV12-3 or TRBV12-4 and TRBJ2-7, with TRBD1 matching 7 bases. CDR3 length: 15 amino acids. Trimming cost V 5 bases and J 0 bases; bases outside gene matches: 7. CDR3 coding DNA: TGTGCCAGCAGTAATAGGGACAGCTACTCCTACGAGCAGTACTTC. It is translated as CASSNRDSYSYEQYF.

This clonotype came up many times. This rearrangement joins TRBV7-2 to TRBJ2-5; TRBD2 is a possible D gene (6 bases). The V and J ends lost 5 bases and 5 bases respectively, with 12 bases between them. CDR3 length: 13 residues. Germline values: CDR1 SGHTA, CDR2 FQGNSA. The CDR3 bases are TGTGCCAGCAGCAGAGGACGGGGGGAGACCCAGTACTTC. This translates into CASSRGRGETQYF.

This clonotype was observed many times. The gene calls are TRBV5-8 and TRBJ2-2; D gene unclear. The CDR3 is made up of 13 amino acids. Germline CDR1 and CDR2: SGHTS and YDEGEE. V was trimmed by 1 base and J by 5 bases, leaving 6 bases between them. The CDR3 bases are TGTGCCAGCAGCTTGTATACGACCGGGGAGCTGTTTTTT. Protein: CASSLYTTGELFF.

The rearrangement joins TRBV6-5 to TRBJ1-5; D is unclear. Germline lookup yields CDR1 MNHEY and CDR2 SVGAGI. V lost 6 bases to trimming and J lost 9 bases, with 15 bases between them. This CDR3 is 13 amino acids long. CDR3 bases: TGTGCCAGCAGCTACGAGAAGTATGGGCCCCAGCATTTT. It translates to CASSYEKYGPQHF.

The V gene is TRBV24-1, the J gene TRBJ2-5; maybe TRBD1 (5 bases). This CDR3 is 12 amino acids long. V was clipped by 3 bases and J by 13 bases, with 14 bases between them. Looked up from germline, CDR1 is KGHDR and CDR2 is SFDVKD. As DNA, the CDR3 is TGTGCCACCAGTGATCCCGACAGCCCGCTGTACTTC. Its protein is CATSDPDSPLYF.

The sample holds many counts of this clonotype. The rearrangement uses TRBV20-1 and TRBJ2-1; TRBD2 is a possible D gene (6 bases). V shed 1 base and J shed 11 bases, with 9 bases lying between them. CDR1 is DFQATT, CDR2 SNEGSKA, per germline (reference sequence). CDR3 size: 11 residues. CDR3 nucleotides: TGCAGTGCTAGAGTGGGCGGGAAGCAGTTCTTC. Amino acid sequence: CSARVGGKQFF.

The sample holds a few counts of this clonotype. A much larger clone lies a single base off, so this may be a read error. The CDR3 region has the DNA TGTGCCAGCAGTTACCGGGACTGGGCCTACGAGCAGTACTTC. Residues: CASSYRDWAYEQYF. The chain employs TRBV27 and TRBJ2-7, with TRBD2 as a possible D gene (6 bases). CDR3 size: 14 residues. Germline CDR1 is MNHEY and CDR2 is SMNVEV (reference sequence). V dropped 4 bases and J dropped 2 bases, with 12 bases sitting between them.

Here the CDR3 DNA reads TGTGCCAGTAGTCTCGCGTTTGTGGGCCAAGATGAGCAGTTCTTC. Translation: CASSLAFVGQDEQFF. The chain links TRBV19 to TRBJ2-1; D gene uncertain. CDR1 and CDR2 from the germline V gene are LNHDA and SQIVND (reference sequence). CDR3 length: 15 residues. Trimming cost V 5 bases and J 8 bases, with 19 bases left between them.

Only one count was recorded for this clonotype. This chain joins TRBV28 and TRBJ1-5; no definite D call. V was shortened by 5 bases and J by 2 bases, with 13 bases between the two germline ends. Germline values: CDR1 MDHEN, CDR2 SYDVKM. The CDR3 loop spans 15 amino acids. The DNA of the CDR3 is TGTGCCAGCAGTATTTGGAAGGCGGGCAATCAGCCCCAGCATTTT. The encoded protein is CASSIWKAGNQPQHF.